This TCR beta chain was obtained from a study of long-term antiretroviral therapy in people with HIV. Germline values: CDR1 MGHDK, CDR2 SYGVNS. Between the trimmed V and J ends, which lost 3 bases and 0 bases, there was a span of 8 bases. This CDR3 comprises 14 residues. With survey level as its setting, the immunoSEQ assay was v3.0. Data came from immunoSEQ multiplex PCR; TCRdb stores just in-frame clones and leaves some out. The sample records 25,000 to 35,000 clones, 65% to 85% being singletons. The receptor comes from a woman aged 50 to 60 with HIV. The chain recombines TRBV25-1 with TRBJ1-1; a weak D match, TRBD1 (5 bases). The material sequenced was unsorted PBMCs, taken 3.1 years after starting antiretroviral therapy. The CDR3 coding sequence is TGTGCCAGCAGTGATTACAGGATGAACACTGAAGCTTTCTTT. It encodes CASSDYRMNTEAFF.